The 13 T cell receptor beta chains given below trace back to one sample, sequenced in a study of T cells in Graves' hyperthyroidism and ophthalmopathy. There were TCR beta CDR3 regions amplified from RNA transcripts. RT-PCR in the first round (using the HTBI primer set) targeted the TCR CDR3. From the multiplex PCR reads, TCRdb called clonotypes with MiXCR, one entry per CDR3 protein. The data hold about 400,000 distinct CDR3 sequences, with about 15% observed a single time. Sequenced: blood. Receptors were obtained from a woman younger than 45 with Graves' hyperthyroidism.

This clonotype was recorded at least ten times. The chain is built from TRBV18 and TRBJ1-1; 8 bases map to TRBD1. This CDR3 region has 14 residues. The J segment lost 2 bases and the V segment lost 4 bases, leaving 3 bases of the junction unmatched. Germline values: CDR1 KGHSH, CDR2 LQKENI. CDR3 residues: CASSLDRGNTEAFF. The CDR3 coding sequence is TGTGCCAGCTCACTTGACAGGGGTAACACTGAAGCTTTCTTT. The entire variable domain, with the rest obtained from reference TRBV18 and TRBJ1-1, is as follows: NAGVMQNPRHLVRRRGQEARLRCSPMKGHSHVYWYRQLPEEGLKFMVYLQKENIIDESGMPKERFSAEFPKEGPSILRIQQVVRGDSAAYFCASSLDRGNTEAFFGQGTRLTVV.

This clonotype ranks as medium-sized. V gene TRBV27 combines with J gene TRBJ2-1, with D unclear. The CDR3 is 17 residues long. The germline CDR1 and CDR2 sequences are MNHEY and SMNVEV (reference sequence). V was clipped by 6 bases and J by 8 bases, with 26 bases between them. The CDR3 sequence: CASSLLATRTSLDEQFF. The CDR3, as DNA: TGTGCCAGCAGCCTTCTGGCGACTCGAACGTCCTTGGATGAGCAGTTCTTC.

The table lists this clonotype with many counts. V gene TRBV3-1 combines with J gene TRBJ2-1; no definite D call. The CDR3 spans 18 residues. V was pared by 1 base and J by 0 bases, with 16 bases between. The germline V gene encodes CDR1 LGHDT and CDR2 YNNKEL (reference sequence). The CDR3 region has the DNA TGTGCCAGCAGCCAAGGGCGTCTTGCGGAGAGCTCCTACAATGAGCAGTTCTTC. It translates to CASSQGRLAESSYNEQFF.

This clonotype was found many times. The CDR3 here is CASSPRGQGASGETQYF. In nucleotides, the CDR3 is TGTGCCAGCTCACCTAGGGGACAGGGCGCCAGTGGGGAGACCCAGTACTTC. V gene TRBV18 combines with J gene TRBJ2-5; 9 bases align to TRBD1. There are 17 residues in the CDR3. V lost 3 bases, J lost 5 bases, and 13 bases stayed unmatched. Germline CDR1 and CDR2: KGHSH and LQKENI.

The chain joins TRBV14 to TRBJ2-3; D gene ambiguous. Germline CDR1 reads SGHDN; CDR2 reads FVKESK. V shed 1 base and J shed 0 bases, with 11 bases lying between them. The CDR3 sequence is 16 residues long. The CDR3, as DNA: TGTGCCAGCAGCCAAGCGGGCGGTATTAGCACAGATACGCAGTATTTT. Its translation is CASSQAGGISTDTQYF.

This chain connects TRBV5-1 to TRBJ2-5; TRBD2 matches 9 bases. Germline CDR1 SGHRS, CDR2 YFSETQ. The CDR3 sequence is 16 residues long. V lost 1 base and J lost 4; bases outside the gene matches: 8. The CDR3 protein is CASSLIAGAPTETQYF. The DNA for the CDR3 is TGCGCCAGCAGCTTGATAGCGGGAGCGCCGACAGAGACCCAGTACTTC.

This clonotype has just a few counts. The chain couples TRBV30 to TRBJ1-6, with D unclear. Germline assignment: CDR1 GTSNPN and CDR2 SVGIG (reference sequence). This CDR3 is built from 15 residues. V lost 4 bases, J lost 0 bases, and 10 bases lay in between. The CDR3 here is CAWKGASSYNSPLHF. The DNA of the CDR3 is TGTGCCTGGAAAGGAGCGAGCTCCTATAATTCACCCCTCCACTTT.

This clonotype showed up many times. V usage is TRBV18 and J usage is TRBJ1-5, with D possibly being TRBD1 (5 bases). Trimming took 2 bases from V and 5 from J, leaving 16 bases between them. In germline, CDR1 is KGHSH, CDR2 LQKENI. CDR3 length equals 16 residues. CDR3 sequence reads: CASSPIGRVGDQPQHF. CDR3 DNA: TGTGCCAGCTCACCAATTGGCAGGGTAGGCGATCAGCCCCAGCATTTT.

This clonotype has more than one count but fewer than ten. A much larger clone lies one base from this, so it may be a read error. The rearrangement uses TRBV12-3 or TRBV12-4 and TRBJ2-3, with 10 positions matching TRBD1. The CDR3 has 15 residues. CDR3 loop: CASSLRQGAYDMQYF. The CDR3, as DNA: TGTGCCAGCAGCCTCAGACAGGGGGCATATGATATGCAGTATTTT.

This clonotype was counted at least ten times. The chain links TRBV3-1 to TRBJ2-7, with 8 bases identical to TRBD1. Germline CDR1 LGHDT, CDR2 YNNKEL (reference sequence). The CDR3 has 15 residues. V gave up 3 bases and J gave up 6 bases; unmatched junction bases: 10. The CDR3 coding sequence is TGTGCCAGCAGCCACTCGGACAGGGCAACGAGCGAGCAGTACTTC. The encoded protein is CASSHSDRATSEQYF.

This clonotype was observed at least ten times. The chain employs TRBV6-4 and TRBJ2-1, with 12 positions matching TRBD2. This CDR3 comprises 15 residues. V was pared by 0 bases and J by 6 bases, with 0 bases of the junction left unmatched. Germline-derived CDR1 and CDR2 are MRHNA and SNTAGT. The DNA for the CDR3 is TGTGCCAGCAGTGACTCGACTAGCGGGAGCAATGAGCAGTTCTTC. Translated: CASSDSTSGSNEQFF.

On this clonotype: This may be a read error, as it is one base from a much larger clone. The CDR3 region has the DNA TGCAGCGTTGAGGAGGGGGTACCCTACGAGCAGTTCTTC. It specifies CSVEEGVPYEQFF. This sequence joins TRBV29-1 and TRBJ2-7; the D gene could be TRBD1 or TRBD2 (6 bases each). The closer fit of TRBJ2-1 to the DNA end suggests the J call may be wrong. Germline V gene sequence: CDR1 SQVTM, CDR2 ANQGSEA. CDR3 size: 13 residues.

This clonotype was seen many times. The V call is TRBV20-1, the J call TRBJ2-7; 10 nucleotides line up with TRBD2. Germline lookup yields CDR1 DFQATT and CDR2 SNEGSKA (reference sequence). V was pared by 5 bases and J by 1 base, with 8 bases of the junction left unmatched. CDR3 length equals 15 residues. Here the CDR3 reads CSAPLLLAGSYEQYF. The CDR3 nucleotides are TGCAGTGCTCCCCTTCTACTAGCGGGATCCTACGAGCAGTACTTC.